This TCR beta chain was identified in a study of blood T cell repertoires in COVID-19. This CDR3 region has 14 residues. The V gene's germline CDR1 is SGHTS and CDR2 YDEGEE. Losses at the gene ends were 4 bases for V and 6 bases for J; bases not matched to a gene: 6. Study processing details: From reference gene primer amplification, estimates of nucleated cell counts were derived. The repertoire was sequenced with immunoSEQ multiplex PCR; TCRdb's copy has only in-frame clones and lacks some. V and J calls and clone size follow that table, whereas D and trimming were derived from the DNA. The sample lists over 60,000 clones, about 80% occurring once.

The origin of this receptor is a man older than 75 with active COVID-19. The sample was peripheral blood. The V call is TRBV5-8, the J call TRBJ2-7, with 11 nucleotides matching TRBD1. The CDR3 loop is CASSRYGTGGEQYF. The CDR3 DNA sequence: TGTGCCAGCAGCCGATACGGGACAGGGGGCGAGCAGTACTTC.